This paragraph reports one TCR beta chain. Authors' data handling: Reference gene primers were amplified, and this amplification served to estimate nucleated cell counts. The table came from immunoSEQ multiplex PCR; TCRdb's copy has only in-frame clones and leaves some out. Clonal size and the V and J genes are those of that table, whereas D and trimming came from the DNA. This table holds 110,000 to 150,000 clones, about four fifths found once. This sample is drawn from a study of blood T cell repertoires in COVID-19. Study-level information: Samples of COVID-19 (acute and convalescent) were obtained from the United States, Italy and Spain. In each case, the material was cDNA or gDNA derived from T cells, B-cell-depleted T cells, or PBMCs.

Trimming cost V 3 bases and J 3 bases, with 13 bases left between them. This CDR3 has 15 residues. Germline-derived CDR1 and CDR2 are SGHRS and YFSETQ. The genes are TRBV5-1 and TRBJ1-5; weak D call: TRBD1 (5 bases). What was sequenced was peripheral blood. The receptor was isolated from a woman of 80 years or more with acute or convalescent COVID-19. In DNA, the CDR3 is TGCGCCAGCAGCTCAGGCGGGGGTCCCAATCAGCCCCAGCATTTT. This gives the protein CASSSGGGPNQPQHF.